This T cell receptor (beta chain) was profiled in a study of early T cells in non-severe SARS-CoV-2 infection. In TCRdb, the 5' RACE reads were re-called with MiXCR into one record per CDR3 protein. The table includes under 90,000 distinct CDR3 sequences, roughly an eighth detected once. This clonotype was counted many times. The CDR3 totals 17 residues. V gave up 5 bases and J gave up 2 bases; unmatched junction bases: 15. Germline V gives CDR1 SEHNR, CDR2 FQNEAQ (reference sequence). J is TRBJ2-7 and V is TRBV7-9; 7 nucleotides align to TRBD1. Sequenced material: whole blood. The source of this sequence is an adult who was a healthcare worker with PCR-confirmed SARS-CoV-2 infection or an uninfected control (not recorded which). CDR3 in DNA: TGTGCCAGCAGCCCCGCCCCGGGACAGATCGTCACCTACGAGCAGTACTTC. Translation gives CASSPAPGQIVTYEQYF.